This TCR beta chain came from a study of tumour-infiltrating T cells in Burkitt lymphoma. On the study more broadly: The Burkitt lymphoma cohort spanned all epidemiological subtypes. Productive clonality predicted overall and progression-free survival.

As to this clone: Its antigen is undetermined.

The CDR3 runs to 16 residues. V shed 4 bases, J shed 3 bases, and the junction held 4 bases outside the gene matches. CDR1 and CDR2 from the germline V gene are SEHNR and FQNEAQ (reference sequence). Notes on the study in general: Several public clonotypes were shared across many Burkitt lymphoma patients.

Repertoires were generated with immunoSEQ multiplex PCR, while TCRdb's copy carries only in-frame clones and drops some. The data show 45,000 to 60,000 clones, roughly 30% seen once. The sample was tumor tissue. The rearrangement uses TRBV7-9 and TRBJ1-5, with 12 bases fitting TRBD1. This TCR was recovered from a human donor with Burkitt lymphoma. The DNA for the CDR3 is TGTGCCAGCAGCTCCGGGACAGGGGGCTTCAATCAGCCCCAGCATTTT. Protein sequence: CASSSGTGGFNQPQHF. Full variable domain (missing parts from reference TRBV7-9 and TRBJ1-5): DTGVSQNPRHKITKRGQNVTFRCDPISEHNRLYWYRQTLGQGPEFLTYFQNEAQLEKSRLLSDRFSAERPKGSFSTLEIQRTEQGDSAMYLCASSSGTGGFNQPQHFGDGTRLSIL.